This T cell receptor (beta chain) was identified in a study of OX40 agonist ivuxolimab in advanced cancers. Trimming took 1 base from V and 0 from J, leaving 9 bases between them. The CDR3 has 15 residues. Per germline, CDR1 MNHNS and CDR2 SASEGT. In this sample, this clone turned up a few times. Libraries were prepared by immunoSEQ multiplex PCR; TCRdb keeps only in-frame clonotypes and omits some of them. The sample has around 44,000 clones; about nine tenths are singletons. The source is an adult with an advanced solid tumor such as melanoma, head and neck, liver or kidney cancer. The rearrangement joins TRBV6-1 to TRBJ1-1; D unresolved. The source was CD4+ or CD8+ T cells sorted from blood, collected in a trial of the OX40 agonist ivuxolimab. This CDR3 is CASSEEPGLNTEAFF. The CDR3 region has the DNA TGTGCCAGCAGTGAAGAACCCGGTTTGAACACTGAAGCTTTCTTT.